The 31 T cell receptor beta chains in this list originate from one sample, sequenced in a study of T cells in Graves' hyperthyroidism and ophthalmopathy. TCR beta CDR3 regions were amplified from RNA. HTBI primers were employed in a first-round RT-PCR of the TCR CDR3. TCRdb analysed the multiplex PCR reads with MiXCR anew, one entry per CDR3 protein. Of around 520,000 distinct CDR3 sequences in the sample, about an eighth are singletons; the top ten hold 15% to 20%. Sequences were obtained from blood. These receptors all stem from a woman aged 18-30 years with Graves' hyperthyroidism.

This clonotype was seen at least ten times. The chain has TRBV19 and TRBJ2-2; D assignment may be TRBD1 or TRBD2 (5 bases each). V lost 7 bases and J 5 bases, leaving 20 bases between the germline ends. The CDR3 consists of 16 residues. Per the germline V gene, CDR1 is LNHDA and CDR2 is SQIVND (reference sequence). Written as DNA, the CDR3 is TGTGCCAGTACCCTATACGAGGGGCCGGGGACCGGGGAGCTGTTTTTT. Its protein is CASTLYEGPGTGELFF.

This clonotype was counted many times. The chain joins TRBV3-1 to TRBJ2-7, with 14 bases aligning to TRBD2. Germline CDR1 and CDR2: LGHDT and YNNKEL (reference sequence). Trimming removed 4 bases from V and 8 bases from J; junction bases left unmatched: 7. CDR3 length: 15 residues. CDR3 in amino acids: CASSLGTSGSVKQYF. DNA for the CDR3: TGTGCCAGCAGCCTTGGGACTAGCGGGAGTGTAAAGCAGTACTTC.

In this sample, this clonotype turned up many times. The chain is built from TRBV11-2 and TRBJ2-7; weak D call: TRBD2 (6 bases). Germline V gene sequence: CDR1 SGHAT, CDR2 FQNNGV. V was trimmed by 3 bases and J by 6 bases, leaving 12 bases between them. This CDR3 is 13 amino acids long. CDR3: CASSLEGIGEQYF. The CDR3 DNA is TGTGCCAGCAGCTTGGAGGGAATCGGCGAGCAGTACTTC.

This clonotype occurred many times. J is TRBJ1-1 and V is TRBV11-3; D call uncertain. CDR1 and CDR2 from the germline V gene are SGHNT and YENEEA. This CDR3 has 12 amino acids. The V end lost 3 bases, the J end lost 6 bases, and 8 bases lay between the germline ends. The CDR3 loop reads CASSLVGSEAFF. The CDR3, as DNA: TGTGCCAGCAGCTTGGTAGGGTCTGAAGCTTTCTTT. Full variable domain (missing parts from reference TRBV11-3 and TRBJ1-1): EAGVVQSPRYKIIEKKQPVAFWCNPISGHNTLYWYLQNLGQGPELLIRYENEEAVDDSQLPKDRFSAERLKGVDSTLKIQPAELGDSAVYLCASSLVGSEAFFGQGTRLTVV.

This clonotype was counted ten times or more. V usage is TRBV24-1 and J usage is TRBJ2-1, with 9 nucleotides matching TRBD2. The CDR3 sequence is 15 residues long. The V gene end was trimmed by 5 bases and the J gene end by 5 bases; junction bases not matched to a gene: 6. Looked up from germline, CDR1 is KGHDR and CDR2 is SFDVKD. In DNA, the CDR3 is TGTGCCACCAGTGGTCGTAGCGGGAGCAACAATGAGCAGTTCTTC. As protein: CATSGRSGSNNEQFF.

This chain links TRBV20-1 with TRBJ2-1; D remains unclear. From germline, CDR1 is DFQATT and CDR2 SNEGSKA (reference sequence). V dropped 3 bases and J dropped 0 bases, with 15 bases sitting between them. The CDR3 consists of 16 residues. The CDR3 protein is CSARAYQLSSYNEQFF. In DNA form, the CDR3 reads TGCAGTGCTAGGGCTTACCAGCTGAGCTCCTACAATGAGCAGTTCTTC.

In its sample, this clonotype was seen many times. This chain uses TRBV30 with TRBJ1-2; no firm D call. Germline-derived CDR1 and CDR2 are GTSNPN and SVGIG (reference sequence). The V gene lost 3 bases and the J gene lost 2 bases, with 10 bases spanning the gap. This CDR3 contains 13 residues. The CDR3 protein is CAWRKGLNYGYTF. The DNA of the CDR3 is TGTGCCTGGAGAAAAGGGTTGAACTATGGCTACACCTTC.

This clonotype came up many times. The chain links TRBV28 to TRBJ2-7; 8 bases fit TRBD2. The V gene's germline CDR1 is MDHEN and CDR2 SYDVKM. The CDR3 has 15 amino acids. The V segment lost 3 bases and the J segment 3 bases; nucleotides outside the gene matches: 7. CDR3 residues: CASSFGGELLYEQYF. Written as DNA, the CDR3 is TGTGCCAGCAGTTTCGGGGGGGAATTACTCTACGAGCAGTACTTC.

This sequence joins TRBV20-1 and TRBJ2-2; D remains ambiguous. Germline lookup yields CDR1 DFQATT and CDR2 SNEGSKA (reference sequence). The V and J ends lost 8 bases and 2 bases respectively, with 12 bases between them. This CDR3 has 13 residues. In nucleotides, the CDR3 is TGCAGTACTGGCCAGAGAAACACCGGGGAGCTGTTTTTT. Amino acids: CSTGQRNTGELFF.

The sample holds a few counts of this clonotype. J is TRBJ2-5 and V is TRBV7-3; 11 bases line up with TRBD2. With 5 bases clipped from V and 5 bases from J, the junction kept 16 bases outside the gene matches. Germline-derived CDR1 and CDR2 are SGHTA and FQGTGA. The CDR3 runs 18 residues. The CDR3 loop reads CASSQTSGTGARGETQYF. The CDR3 DNA reads TGTGCCAGCAGCCAGACTAGCGGGACAGGCGCGAGGGGGGAGACCCAGTACTTC. The full variable domain, with the rest looked up from reference TRBV7-3 and TRBJ2-5, is GAGVSQTPSNKVTEKGKYVELRCDPISGHTALYWYRQSLGQGPEFLIYFQGTGAADDSGLPNDRFFAVRPEGSVSTLKIQRTERGDSAVYLCASSQTSGTGARGETQYFGPGTRLLVL.

This clonotype was detected many times. The chain recombines TRBV6-1 with TRBJ1-2, with a tentative D call TRBD1 (6 bases). V lost 8 bases and J 2 bases, leaving 12 bases between the germline ends. CDR3 length equals 13 residues. The germline V gene has CDR1 MNHNS and CDR2 SASEGT. The CDR3 region is CASSGGHNYGYTF. CDR3 nucleotide sequence: TGTGCCAGCTCCGGGGGACACAACTATGGCTACACCTTC.

The gene calls are TRBV6-5 and TRBJ1-1; a possible D gene is TRBD1 (6 bases). Germline CDR1 MNHEY, CDR2 SVGAGI. The CDR3 spans 14 residues. The germline V and J ends were trimmed by 2 bases and 5 bases, with 12 bases remaining between them. The CDR3 reads CASSYGGRGTEAFF. CDR3 coding DNA: TGTGCCAGCAGTTACGGGGGGCGAGGGACTGAAGCTTTCTTT.

In its sample, this clonotype was seen many times. The chain recombines TRBV2 with TRBJ1-1; D is ambiguous. V gave up 7 bases and J gave up 4 bases, with 16 bases separating them. The CDR3 contains 14 residues. Germline CDR1 and CDR2: SNHLY and FYNNEI. The CDR3 sequence is CASTLLGQSTEAFF. Here the CDR3 DNA reads TGTGCCAGCACTCTTCTTGGGCAGAGCACTGAAGCTTTCTTT.

In this sample, this clonotype turned up a few times. The genes are TRBV9 and TRBJ1-1; a weak D match, TRBD1 (5 bases). Germline V CDR1 and CDR2: SGDLS, YYNGEE. The CDR3 sequence is 14 residues long. The germline V and J ends were trimmed by 6 bases and 0 bases, with 12 bases remaining between them. The CDR3 DNA reads TGTGCCAGCACCCCCAGGGTTCTGAACACTGAAGCTTTCTTT. This sequence encodes CASTPRVLNTEAFF. The full variable domain, completed using reference TRBV9 and TRBJ1-1, is DSGVTQTPKHLITATGQRVTLRCSPRSGDLSVYWYQQSLDQGLQFLIQYYNGEERAKGNILERFSAQQFPDLHSELNLSSLELGDSALYFCASTPRVLNTEAFFGQGTRLTVV.

Details on this clonotype: A read error may produce the germline difference seen at one junction end. The V call is TRBV10-3, the J call TRBJ2-1; the match to TRBD1 covers 7 bases. The CDR3 has 16 amino acids. The germline gives CDR1 ENHRY, CDR2 SYGVKD. The CDR3 loop is CATSESTGDVLYERFF. In DNA form, the CDR3 reads TGTGCCACCAGTGAGTCAACAGGGGATGTCCTCTATGAGCGGTTCTTC.

The table lists this clonotype with a few counts. The chain combines TRBV5-5 with TRBJ2-7; 9 bases line up with TRBD1. CDR3 size: 17 residues. CDR1 and CDR2 from the germline V gene are SGHKS and YYEKEE (reference sequence). J was trimmed by 4 bases and V by 2 bases; bases with no gene match: 13. The DNA for the CDR3 is TGTGCCAGCAGCTTAAACCCCGGGACAGGGCGGCTGTACGAGCAGTACTTC. It yields the protein CASSLNPGTGRLYEQYF.

There are many counts of this clonotype. The chain recombines TRBV6-5 with TRBJ1-4; no definite D call. The CDR3 has 16 residues. V gave up 0 bases and J gave up 8 bases, with 16 bases separating them. Germline assignment: CDR1 MNHEY and CDR2 SVGAGI. The CDR3 DNA is TGTGCCAGCAGTTACTCGTACGTGGGGAACAACGAAAAACTGTTTTTT. Translation gives CASSYSYVGNNEKLFF.

This clonotype was found a few times. V gene TRBV5-1 combines with J gene TRBJ1-4; TRBD1 might be the D (6 bases). The V end lost 0 bases, the J end lost 6 bases, and 12 bases lay between the germline ends. CDR3 length: 15 amino acids. Germline V lookup: CDR1 SGHRS, CDR2 YFSETQ. The DNA of the CDR3 is TGCGCCAGCAGCTTGGGGGGGCAGGCCCATGAAAAACTGTTTTTT. This gives the protein CASSLGGQAHEKLFF.

This clonotype was recorded many times. The chain employs TRBV6-1 and TRBJ1-1, with unresolved D. The CDR3 length is 14 residues. The V end was cut by 5 bases, the J end by 0 bases, with 10 bases between. Germline CDR1 and CDR2: MNHNS and SASEGT. The CDR3 spells CASSPLALNTEAFF. CDR3 in DNA: TGTGCCAGCAGTCCCCTAGCTCTGAACACTGAAGCTTTCTTT.

This clonotype has at least ten counts. The rearrangement links TRBV12-3 or TRBV12-4 to TRBJ1-2; no definite D call. The CDR3 totals 13 residues. V was pared by 0 bases and J by 8 bases, with 10 bases between. CDR3 protein: CASSLAGFRGYTF. The DNA of the CDR3 is TGTGCCAGCAGTTTAGCTGGGTTCAGGGGCTACACCTTC.

This clonotype was seen repeatedly, ten times or more. This rearrangement joins TRBV12-3 or TRBV12-4 to TRBJ1-1; TRBD1 agrees at 8 bases. This CDR3 is built from 14 residues. V gave up 7 bases and J gave up 10 bases; unmatched junction bases: 14. The DNA of the CDR3 is TGTGCCAGCACCCAACAGGGGGGGATAGCTGGAGCTTTCTTT. Its protein is CASTQQGGIAGAFF.

The V gene is TRBV5-5, the J gene TRBJ2-6; D unresolved. V gave up 5 bases and J gave up 0 bases, with 12 bases separating them. There are 16 residues in the CDR3. Looked up from germline, CDR1 is SGHKS and CDR2 is YYEKEE (reference sequence). CDR3 nucleotide sequence: TGTGCCAGCAGGGTAAATCCTGGCTCTGGGGCCAACGTCCTGACTTTC. Translated, it gives CASRVNPGSGANVLTF.

This clonotype has more than one count but fewer than ten. The gene calls are TRBV12-3 or TRBV12-4 and TRBJ2-2, with a weak D call TRBD1 (6 bases). V shed 11 bases and J shed 4 bases, with 14 bases lying between them. The CDR3 extends over 13 amino acids. CDR3 coding DNA: TGTGCCGTAGGGGGAGAAGGCACCGGGGAGCTGTTTTTT. Protein sequence: CAVGGEGTGELFF.

The table lists this clonotype with many counts. The V and J genes are TRBV12-3 or TRBV12-4 and TRBJ1-5; no firm D call. V lost 6 bases and J 5 bases, leaving 14 bases between the germline ends. The CDR3 covers 14 residues. Here the CDR3 reads CASSQADQYQPQHF. CDR3 DNA sequence: TGTGCCAGCAGCCAGGCAGATCAATATCAGCCCCAGCATTTT.

The genes are TRBV10-3 and TRBJ1-3, with a possible D match to TRBD1 (5 bases). The CDR3 is made up of 15 amino acids. Germline V lookup: CDR1 ENHRY, CDR2 SYGVKD. Trimming removed 6 bases from V and 0 bases from J, with 12 bases in between. The CDR3 loop is CAIRAGTDSGNTIYF. DNA of the CDR3: TGTGCCATCAGAGCCGGGACCGACTCTGGAAACACCATATATTTT.

This clonotype was found many times. The chain carries TRBV18 and TRBJ2-5; the match to TRBD1 covers 10 bases. The CDR3 is 15 residues long. Trimming removed 0 bases from V and 3 bases from J; junction bases left unmatched: 1. Per germline, CDR1 KGHSH and CDR2 LQKENI. For the CDR3, the DNA is TGTGCCAGCTCACCACCGGGACAGGGGAAAGAGACCCAGTACTTC. Amino acids: CASSPPGQGKETQYF.

The chain has TRBV7-9 and TRBJ2-5, with no clear D. The J call may not be correct, given that the DNA end is closer to TRBJ2-1. Germline values: CDR1 SEHNR, CDR2 FQNEAQ (reference sequence). The CDR3 totals 11 residues. The CDR3 DNA reads as TGTGCCAGCAGCTTTACGGAGACCCAGTTCTTC. It specifies CASSFTETQFF.

This clonotype was detected a few times. The rearrangement joins TRBV6-5 to TRBJ2-5; 7 nucleotides align to TRBD1. CDR3 size: 15 residues. V lost 0 bases, J lost 9 bases, and 10 bases stayed unmatched. Germline assignment: CDR1 MNHEY and CDR2 SVGAGI. The CDR3: CASSYSGQTSGAQYF. The CDR3 DNA is TGTGCCAGCAGTTACTCGGGACAGACCTCCGGGGCCCAGTACTTC.

This clonotype was counted many times. The chain links TRBV28 to TRBJ2-7; 10 nucleotides match TRBD1. The CDR3 length is 15 residues. Germline V gene sequence: CDR1 MDHEN, CDR2 SYDVKM. The junction had 4 bases not matched to a gene; V was cut back by 1 base and J by 4 bases. CDR3 in DNA: TGTGCCAGCAGTTTATTTGGGGGACAGGGGTACGAGCAGTACTTC. It is translated as CASSLFGGQGYEQYF.

This clonotype turned up a few times. The genes are TRBV30 and TRBJ2-2, with TRBD1 matching over 8 bases. CDR1 is GTSNPN, CDR2 SVGIG, per germline (reference sequence). J lost 4 bases, V lost 1 base, and 5 bases had no gene match. The CDR3 contains 15 residues. The CDR3 DNA sequence: TGTGCCTGGAGTGACCTAACAGGGGGCACCGGGGAGCTGTTTTTT. This sequence encodes CAWSDLTGGTGELFF.

A few counts support this clonotype. The rearrangement uses TRBV6-5 and TRBJ2-3; unclear D gene. Germline lookup yields CDR1 MNHEY and CDR2 SVGAGI. With 5 bases removed from V and 2 bases from J, the gap between germline ends came to 8 bases. This CDR3 region has 13 residues. CDR3 region: CASSPRNTDTQYF. The CDR3 region has the DNA TGTGCCAGCAGTCCGCGTAACACAGATACGCAGTATTTT.